The source of this T cell receptor beta chain is a study of control samples from healthy donors and cancer patients. The CDR3 has 13 residues. Germline V gene lookup returns CDR1 KGHDR and CDR2 SFDVKD. V lost 4 bases and J 6 bases, leaving 11 bases between the germline ends. Sequencing used immunoSEQ multiplex PCR; TCRdb keeps in-frame clones, though not all of them. The repertoire holds roughly 120,000 clones, with 90% as singletons. This clone has just a few counts. Sequenced: blood. This chain uses TRBV24-1 with TRBJ1-2, with D perhaps TRBD1 (6 bases). The TCR originated in a human donor in good health. The donor label of this sample is uncertain. The chain's CDR3 is CATSDPDRDGYTF. The CDR3 nucleotides read TGTGCCACCAGTGACCCGGACAGAGATGGCTACACCTTC.